Sequencing of this T cell receptor (beta chain) was carried out in a study of cytomegalovirus exposure and HLA in healthy donors. As for the study in general: As released early, the data held roughly 85 million unique TCRs from HLA-typed donors. Whole-study findings and limits: The investigators catalogued 180 or so TCR beta chains as cytomegalovirus-associated. A missense DCLRE1C variant was associated with V- and J-gene trimming of TCR beta chains in a later analysis, and an independent cohort replicated the association. Later analysis reportedly placed an Asian-associated ancestry cluster below the roughly 690-donor mean in N-insertions.

To note about this clone: Its antigen is not identified.

PCR employed 60 Vbeta and 13 Jbeta primers. The method was immunoSEQ multiplex PCR; TCRdb's version includes in-frame clones alone and lacks a portion of them. This sample has 95,000 to 150,000 clones; about 70% occur once, and the top ten carry around 4%. CDR3 length: 14 amino acids. V dropped 8 bases and J dropped 2; count of bases not matched to a gene: 6. Germline lookup yields CDR1 ENHRY and CDR2 SYGVKD. V gene TRBV10-3 combines with J gene TRBJ2-7; 10 nucleotides line up with TRBD2. This receptor was identified in a middle-aged woman in good health and CMV-seronegative. Sample: PBMCs. This CDR3 is CAIGGTSETYEQYF. Written as DNA, the CDR3 is TGTGCCATCGGGGGGACTAGCGAGACCTACGAGCAGTACTTC.